These 2 T cell receptor beta chains originate from one sample sequenced in a study of OX40 agonist ivuxolimab in advanced cancers. TCRdb's table, derived via immunoSEQ multiplex PCR, lists solely in-frame clones and lacks some. The sample has about 66,000 clones; 70% to 80% are singletons. The source was CD4+ or CD8+ T cells sorted from blood, collected in a trial of the OX40 agonist ivuxolimab. The receptors were sampled from an adult with an advanced solid tumor such as melanoma, head and neck, liver or kidney cancer.

The chain employs TRBV9 and TRBJ2-5; 8 bases align to TRBD2. CDR1 is SGDLS, CDR2 YYNGEE, per germline. The CDR3 length is 17 residues. V lost 4 bases and J lost 5; bases outside the gene matches: 16. For the CDR3, the DNA is TGTGCCAGCAGCCAGGAAGACGGGGGGGCGCTCCCGGAGACCCAGTACTTC. It specifies CASSQEDGGALPETQYF. The full variable domain, completed using reference TRBV9 and TRBJ2-5, is DSGVTQTPKHLITATGQRVTLRCSPRSGDLSVYWYQQSLDQGLQFLIQYYNGEERAKGNILERFSAQQFPDLHSELNLSSLELGDSALYFCASSQEDGGALPETQYFGPGTRLLVL.

The rearrangement uses TRBV2 and TRBJ2-7; no firm D call. CDR1 SNHLY and CDR2 FYNNEI come from the germline V gene. The CDR3 loop spans 14 amino acids. The V gene lost 5 bases and the J gene lost 6 bases, with 17 bases spanning the gap. The DNA of the CDR3 is TGTGCCAGCAGTATCGACGCCTTCGGTGGCGAGCAGTACTTC. Translated: CASSIDAFGGEQYF.